What follows describes a single TCR beta chain. This sample is drawn from a study of blood T cell repertoires in COVID-19. Germline CDR1 reads SGDLS; CDR2 reads YYNGEE. V dropped 5 bases and J dropped 1; count of bases not matched to a gene: 3. The CDR3 sequence is 15 residues long. The repertoire was sequenced with immunoSEQ multiplex PCR; TCRdb's copy has only in-frame clones and lacks some. This table has approximately 260,000 clones, roughly 87% appearing once. The origin of this receptor is a woman between 35 and 50 years old who had recovered from COVID-19. The chain couples TRBV9 to TRBJ2-3, with 11 positions matching TRBD2. Material: peripheral blood. The CDR3 region has the DNA TGTGCCAGCAGGCCGGGACTAGCGGGCACAGATACGCAGTATTTT. Amino acid sequence: CASRPGLAGTDTQYF.